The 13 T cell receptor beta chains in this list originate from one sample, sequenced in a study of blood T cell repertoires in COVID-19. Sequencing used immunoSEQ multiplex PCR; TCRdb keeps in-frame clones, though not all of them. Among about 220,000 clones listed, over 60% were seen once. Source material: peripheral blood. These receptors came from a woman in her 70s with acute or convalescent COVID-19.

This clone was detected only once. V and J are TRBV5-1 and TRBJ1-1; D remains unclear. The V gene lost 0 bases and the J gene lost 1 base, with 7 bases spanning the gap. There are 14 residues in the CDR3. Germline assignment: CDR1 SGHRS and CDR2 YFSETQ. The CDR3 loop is CASSLEPGNTEAFF. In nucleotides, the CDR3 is TGCGCCAGCAGCTTGGAACCCGGGAACACTGAAGCTTTCTTT.

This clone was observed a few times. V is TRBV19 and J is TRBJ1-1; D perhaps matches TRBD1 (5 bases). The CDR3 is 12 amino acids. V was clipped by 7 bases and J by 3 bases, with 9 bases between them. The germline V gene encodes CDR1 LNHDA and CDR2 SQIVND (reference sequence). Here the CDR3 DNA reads TGTGCCAGTAAACAGGAGCACACTGAAGCTTTCTTT. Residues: CASKQEHTEAFF.

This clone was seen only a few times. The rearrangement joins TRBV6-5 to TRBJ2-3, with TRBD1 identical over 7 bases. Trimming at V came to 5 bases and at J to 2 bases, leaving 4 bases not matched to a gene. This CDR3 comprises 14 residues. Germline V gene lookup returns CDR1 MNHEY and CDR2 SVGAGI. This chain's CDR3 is CASSRGGNTDTQYF. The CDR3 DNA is TGTGCCAGCAGTAGAGGGGGCAACACAGATACGCAGTATTTT.

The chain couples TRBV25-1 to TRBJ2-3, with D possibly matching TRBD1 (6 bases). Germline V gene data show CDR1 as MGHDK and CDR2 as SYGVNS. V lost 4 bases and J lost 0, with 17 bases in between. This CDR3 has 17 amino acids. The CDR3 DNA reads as TGTGCCAGCAGTGCAGGACAGTTCGGGGCTAGCACAGATACGCAGTATTTT. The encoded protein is CASSAGQFGASTDTQYF.

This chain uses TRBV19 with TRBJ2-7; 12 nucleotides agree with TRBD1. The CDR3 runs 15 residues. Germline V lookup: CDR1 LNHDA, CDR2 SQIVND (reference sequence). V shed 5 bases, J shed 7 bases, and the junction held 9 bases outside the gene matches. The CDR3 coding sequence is TGTGCCAGTAGTGGCGCCGGGACAGGGGGCAGAGAGCAGTACTTC. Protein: CASSGAGTGGREQYF.

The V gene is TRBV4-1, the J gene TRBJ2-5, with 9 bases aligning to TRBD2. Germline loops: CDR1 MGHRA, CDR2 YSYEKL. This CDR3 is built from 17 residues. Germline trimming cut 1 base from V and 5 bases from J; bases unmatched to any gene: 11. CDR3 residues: CASSQAGGGEVRETQYF. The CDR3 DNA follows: TGCGCCAGCAGCCAAGCTGGCGGGGGGGAGGTTAGGGAGACCCAGTACTTC.

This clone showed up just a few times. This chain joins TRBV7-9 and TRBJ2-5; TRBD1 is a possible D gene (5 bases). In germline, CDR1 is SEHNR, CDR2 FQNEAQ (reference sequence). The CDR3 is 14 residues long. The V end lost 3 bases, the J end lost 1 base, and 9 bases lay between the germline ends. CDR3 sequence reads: CASSLTTVQETQYF. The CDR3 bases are TGTGCCAGCAGCTTGACGACAGTCCAAGAGACCCAGTACTTC. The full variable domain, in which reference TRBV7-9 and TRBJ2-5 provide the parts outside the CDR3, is DTGVSQNPRHKITKRGQNVTFRCDPISEHNRLYWYRQTLGQGPEFLTYFQNEAQLEKSRLLSDRFSAERPKGSFSTLEIQRTEQGDSAMYLCASSLTTVQETQYFGPGTRLLVL.

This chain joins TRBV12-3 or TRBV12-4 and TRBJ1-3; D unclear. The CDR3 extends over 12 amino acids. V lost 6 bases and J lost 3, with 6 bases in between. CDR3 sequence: CASSSRGNTIYF. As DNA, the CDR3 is TGTGCCAGCAGCTCTCGTGGAAACACCATATATTTT.

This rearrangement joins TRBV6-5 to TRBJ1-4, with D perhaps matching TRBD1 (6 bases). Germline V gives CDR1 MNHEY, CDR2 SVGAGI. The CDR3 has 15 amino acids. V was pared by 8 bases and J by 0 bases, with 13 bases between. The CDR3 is CASGDKPATNEKLFF. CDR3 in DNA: TGTGCCAGCGGGGACAAACCTGCAACTAATGAAAAACTGTTTTTT.

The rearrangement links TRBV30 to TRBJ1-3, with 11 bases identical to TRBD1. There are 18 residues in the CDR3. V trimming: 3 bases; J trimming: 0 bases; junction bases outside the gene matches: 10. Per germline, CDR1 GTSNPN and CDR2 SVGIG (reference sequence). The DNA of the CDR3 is TGTGCCTGGAGGGGAGGACAGGGGGCCTTCCACTCTGGAAACACCATATATTTT. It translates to CAWRGGQGAFHSGNTIYF.

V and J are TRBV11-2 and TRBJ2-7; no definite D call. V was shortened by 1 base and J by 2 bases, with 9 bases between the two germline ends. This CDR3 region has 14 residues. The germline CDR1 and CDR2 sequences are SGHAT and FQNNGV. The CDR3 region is CASSLATRAYEQYV. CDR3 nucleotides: TGTGCCAGCAGCTTAGCTACCCGGGCCTACGAGCAGTACGTC.

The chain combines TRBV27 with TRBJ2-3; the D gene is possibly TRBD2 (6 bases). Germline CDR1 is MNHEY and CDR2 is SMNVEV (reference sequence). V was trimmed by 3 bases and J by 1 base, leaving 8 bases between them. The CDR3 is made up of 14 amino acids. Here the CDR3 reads CASSFGGRTDTQYF. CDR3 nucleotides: TGTGCCAGCAGTTTCGGGGGACGCACAGATACGCAGTATTTT.

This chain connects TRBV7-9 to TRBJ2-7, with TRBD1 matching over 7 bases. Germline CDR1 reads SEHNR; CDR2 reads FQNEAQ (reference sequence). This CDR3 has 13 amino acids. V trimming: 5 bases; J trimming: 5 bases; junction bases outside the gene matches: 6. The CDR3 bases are TGTGCCAGCAGCGCGTGGACAGGAGACGAGCAGTACTTC. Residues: CASSAWTGDEQYF.